The 19 T cell receptor beta chains presented below share a single source sample, sequenced in a study of T cells in localized non-small cell lung cancer. The method was immunoSEQ multiplex PCR; TCRdb's version includes in-frame clones alone and lacks a portion of them. The table has 20,000 to 30,000 clones, approximately 90% seen once. The input for sequencing was peripheral blood, taken before any cancer treatment. All receptors derive from a female donor over 55 with stage II squamous cell lung carcinoma.

The chain carries TRBV5-1 and TRBJ2-3, with D possibly matching TRBD1 (6 bases). The CDR3 is made up of 14 amino acids. CDR1 and CDR2 (germline): SGHRS, YFSETQ. V was trimmed by 3 bases and J by 1 base, leaving 9 bases between them. CDR3 loop: CASSSGQRTDTQYF. The CDR3 nucleotides are TGCGCCAGCAGCTCCGGACAGCGCACAGATACGCAGTATTTT.

The chain employs TRBV27 and TRBJ2-3, with 9 bases lining up with TRBD2. V gave up 4 bases and J gave up 0 bases; unmatched junction bases: 8. This CDR3 is built from 17 residues. Germline V gives CDR1 MNHEY, CDR2 SMNVEV (reference sequence). This CDR3 is CASSSIGTSPSTDTQYF. Here the CDR3 DNA reads TGTGCCAGCAGTTCCATCGGGACTAGCCCTAGCACAGATACGCAGTATTTT.

The V and J genes are TRBV27 and TRBJ2-2; D tentatively reads TRBD1 or TRBD2 (5 bases each). Deletions cut 0 bases from V and 5 bases from J, with 10 bases between. This CDR3 has 15 amino acids. Germline CDR1 MNHEY, CDR2 SMNVEV (reference sequence). The CDR3 nucleotides are TGTGCCAGCAGTTTATCCGTGGGGGTTACCGGGGAGCTGTTTTTT. Protein product: CASSLSVGVTGELFF.

The chain combines TRBV5-6 with TRBJ1-3, with D hard to call. The V and J ends lost 2 bases and 3 bases respectively, with 18 bases between them. Germline CDR1 and CDR2: SGHDT and YYEEEE. This CDR3 comprises 17 residues. The CDR3 DNA reads TGTGCCAGCAGCTTCTGGTCGGCGGGAGTTGGTGGAAACACCATATATTTT. Translation: CASSFWSAGVGGNTIYF.

This rearrangement joins TRBV4-2 to TRBJ1-1; tentative D call: TRBD1 (5 bases). Deletions cut 0 bases from V and 4 bases from J, with 9 bases between. Per the germline V gene, CDR1 is LGHNA and CDR2 is YNFKEQ. This CDR3 is 14 amino acids long. In DNA, the CDR3 is TGTGCCAGCAGCCAAGAGGCGGGGACCACTGAAGCTTTCTTT. Translation: CASSQEAGTTEAFF.

V and J are TRBV7-9 and TRBJ1-5, with D possibly being TRBD1 (5 bases). The CDR3 is made up of 15 amino acids. Trimming took 3 bases from V and 3 from J, leaving 12 bases between them. In germline, CDR1 is SEHNR, CDR2 FQNEAQ (reference sequence). CDR3 protein: CASSLGTRPNQPQHF. As DNA, the CDR3 is TGTGCCAGCAGCTTGGGGACGCGGCCCAATCAGCCCCAGCATTTT.

This sequence joins TRBV7-2 and TRBJ2-5; 8 positions match TRBD1. The DNA end favors TRBJ2-7, so the J call may be wrong. Germline V gene data show CDR1 as SGHTA and CDR2 as FQGNSA. CDR3 length: 13 amino acids. The CDR3 region is CASSRTGLYEQYF. CDR3 sequence (DNA): TGTGCCAGCAGCAGGACAGGGTTGTACGAGCAGTACTTC.

The genes are TRBV9 and TRBJ2-2; possibly TRBD2 for D (5 bases). The germline V and J ends were trimmed by 4 bases and 0 bases, with 16 bases remaining between them. This CDR3 is built from 17 residues. Looked up from germline, CDR1 is SGDLS and CDR2 is YYNGEE. This CDR3 reads CASSSPVGGSNTGELFF. The CDR3 DNA reads TGTGCCAGCAGCTCTCCCGTTGGCGGGTCGAACACCGGGGAGCTGTTTTTT.

The genes are TRBV29-1 and TRBJ1-2; D gene uncertain. V gave up 2 bases and J gave up 10 bases, with 11 bases separating them. The CDR3 extends over 11 amino acids. In germline, CDR1 is SQVTM, CDR2 ANQGSEA. The CDR3 nucleotides are TGCAGCGTTGAACGCGGTACCTCCTACACCTTC. Translated: CSVERGTSYTF.

The chain uses TRBV25-1 and TRBJ1-1, with TRBD1 identical over 7 bases. The CDR3 has 15 residues. V lost 6 bases and J lost 1; bases outside the gene matches: 8. The V gene's germline CDR1 is MGHDK and CDR2 SYGVNS. CDR3 in amino acids: CASRGIGTANTEAFF. The CDR3 coding sequence is TGTGCCAGCAGGGGTATTGGGACAGCGAACACTGAAGCTTTCTTT.

The chain joins TRBV7-9 to TRBJ1-2, with D maybe TRBD1 (5 bases). The germline V gene has CDR1 SEHNR and CDR2 FQNEAQ (reference sequence). The V end was cut by 2 bases, the J end by 3 bases, with 13 bases between. The CDR3 extends over 15 amino acids. CDR3 region: CASSLSTGTDYGYTF. The CDR3 nucleotides are TGTGCCAGCAGCTTATCCACCGGGACGGACTATGGCTACACCTTC.

The rearrangement uses TRBV6-5 and TRBJ1-4; D is perhaps TRBD1 (6 bases). CDR1 and CDR2 from the germline V gene are MNHEY and SVGAGI. V was trimmed by 6 bases and J by 5 bases, leaving 13 bases between them. The CDR3 is made up of 14 amino acids. In DNA, the CDR3 is TGTGCCAGCAGATTAACAGGGACCAATGAAAAACTGTTTTTT. Translated: CASRLTGTNEKLFF.

The chain has TRBV2 and TRBJ1-2; TRBD1 matches at 11 bases. Germline CDR1 reads SNHLY; CDR2 reads FYNNEI. The CDR3 contains 14 residues. V trimming: 6 bases; J trimming: 7 bases; junction bases outside the gene matches: 7. The chain's CDR3 is CASREDRGLAGYTF. In DNA, the CDR3 is TGTGCCAGCAGGGAGGACAGGGGGCTGGCTGGCTACACCTTC.

This rearrangement joins TRBV7-9 to TRBJ2-3, with 14 bases identical to TRBD2. V gave up 3 bases and J gave up 4 bases; unmatched junction bases: 9. The CDR3 contains 18 residues. From germline, CDR1 is SEHNR and CDR2 FQNEAQ (reference sequence). The CDR3 DNA reads TGTGCCAGCAGCTTCCATGGACTAGCGGGAGGATTACCAGATACGCAGTATTTT. This gives the protein CASSFHGLAGGLPDTQYF.

The chain is built from TRBV7-3 and TRBJ1-1, with D unclear. Trimming pared 2 bases from V and 5 bases from J, leaving 12 bases between. The CDR3 spans 14 residues. Germline V gene data show CDR1 as SGHTA and CDR2 as FQGTGA. CDR3 region: CASSLEGGKTEAFF. In nucleotides, the CDR3 is TGTGCCAGCAGCTTAGAGGGAGGTAAAACTGAAGCTTTCTTT.

This chain uses TRBV14 with TRBJ2-3; D call uncertain. Trimming cost V 1 base and J 6 bases, with 8 bases left between them. Per germline, CDR1 SGHDN and CDR2 FVKESK. There are 13 residues in the CDR3. The CDR3 is CASSQARTDTQYF. CDR3 bases: TGTGCCAGCAGCCAAGCCAGAACGGATACGCAGTATTTT.

The V and J genes are TRBV27 and TRBJ1-2; tentatively, D is TRBD1 (6 bases). Germline V lookup: CDR1 MNHEY, CDR2 SMNVEV (reference sequence). There are 15 residues in the CDR3. Trimming left V 1 base short and J 8 bases short, with 17 bases between. For the CDR3, the DNA is TGTGCCAGCAGTTTATGGGGCAGGGGAGTAGAAGGCTACACCTTC. Its translation: CASSLWGRGVEGYTF.

The J gene is TRBJ1-1, the V gene TRBV5-1; D unresolved. Trimming removed 2 bases at V and 7 bases at J, with 18 bases between. The germline V gene encodes CDR1 SGHRS and CDR2 YFSETQ. The CDR3 is made up of 15 amino acids. This CDR3 reads CASSLGSGEDGEAFF. CDR3 DNA: TGCGCCAGCAGCTTAGGGAGCGGAGAAGACGGTGAAGCTTTCTTT.

The chain is built from TRBV27 and TRBJ2-1, with a weak D call TRBD2 (5 bases). Per germline, CDR1 MNHEY and CDR2 SMNVEV (reference sequence). The V end lost 5 bases, the J end lost 10 bases, and 27 bases lay between the germline ends. The CDR3 covers 17 residues. For the CDR3, the DNA is TGTGCCAGCAGTCCTAGCTGGGCGCAGACCTTTACTTTCGAGCAGTTCTTC. It translates to CASSPSWAQTFTFEQFF.